This T cell receptor (beta chain) was retrieved from a study of cytomegalovirus exposure and HLA in healthy donors. On the study more broadly: Within the Caucasian-associated ancestry cluster were more than 75% of the approximately 400 genotyped donors.

Study-level results: In an earlier analysis, most TCR beta V segments were productive about 90% or about 30% of the time.

As regards this clone: Its specificity is unknown.

The germline CDR1 and CDR2 sequences are WNHNN and SYGVQD (reference sequence). Trimming shortened V by 3 bases and J by 10 bases, and 7 bases separated the two germline ends. The CDR3 has 11 residues. Researchers ran the PCR with 60 Vbeta and 13 Jbeta primers. Profiled with immunoSEQ multiplex PCR; TCRdb holds only in-frame clones, not every one. The sample consists of 250,000 or so clones, 81% of them appearing once. This TCR was recovered from a woman in her sixties or seventies in good health and CMV-seropositive. V and J are TRBV10-1 and TRBJ2-1; D perhaps matches TRBD1 (6 bases). Sequencing was done on a sample of PBMCs. The CDR3 sequence: CASSEGQEQFF. CDR3 sequence (DNA): TGCGCCAGCAGTGAAGGACAGGAGCAGTTCTTC.